Listed below are T cell receptor beta chains from one sample, sequenced in a study of T cell changes during pregnancy in multiple sclerosis. Data came from immunoSEQ multiplex PCR; TCRdb stores just in-frame clones and leaves some out. The sample has tens of thousands of clones; roughly 92% are singletons. The sequenced sample was peripheral blood. The receptors come from a female donor with multiple sclerosis, enrolled in a pregnancy study. The CDR3 runs from the conserved cysteine through the conserved F or W. The D gene is left open where the match is weak. Some rows have no size entry. The others give once, few or many, or a class for an expanded clone.

clone_size: -; v_call: TRBV27; j_call: TRBJ2-3; d_call: TRBD2; cdr3_nt: TGTGCCAGCATGATCGGCGGGAGCGAGGATACGCAGTATTTT; cdr3_aa: CASMIGGSEDTQYF
clone_size: -; v_call: TRBV7-9; j_call: TRBJ2-3; d_call: -; cdr3_nt: TGTGCCAGCAGCTTAAGGCTGACGGGGCGCAGCACAGATACGCAGTATTTT; cdr3_aa: CASSLRLTGRSTDTQYF
clone_size: -; v_call: TRBV6-6; j_call: TRBJ1-5; d_call: -; cdr3_nt: TGTGCCAGCAGAGACAGAGATCAGCCCCAGCATTTT; cdr3_aa: CASRDRDQPQHF
clone_size: -; v_call: TRBV13; j_call: TRBJ2-1; d_call: -; cdr3_nt: TGTGCCAGCAGCCCTATTAGGTTCCTTAACAATGAGCAGTTCTTC; cdr3_aa: CASSPIRFLNNEQFF
clone_size: once; v_call: TRBV6-5; j_call: TRBJ1-6; d_call: TRBD1; cdr3_nt: TGTGCCAGCAGTACGACAGGGGGAAGAGATTCACCCCTCCACTTT; cdr3_aa: CASSTTGGRDSPLHF
clone_size: -; v_call: TRBV4-2; j_call: TRBJ2-6; d_call: -; cdr3_nt: TGTGCCAGCAGCCAGGACTATGACTCTGGGGCCAACGTCCTGACTTTC; cdr3_aa: CASSQDYDSGANVLTF
clone_size: -; v_call: TRBV5-1; j_call: TRBJ2-2; d_call: -; cdr3_nt: TGCGCCAGCAGCCAGGGGCTTACCGGGGAGCTGTTTTTT; cdr3_aa: CASSQGLTGELFF
clone_size: -; v_call: TRBV7-9; j_call: TRBJ2-1; d_call: -; cdr3_nt: TGTGCCAGCAGCTTAGCAGGGGGAGACAATGAGCAGTTCTTC; cdr3_aa: CASSLAGGDNEQFF
clone_size: -; v_call: TRBV11-2; j_call: TRBJ1-4; d_call: -; cdr3_nt: TGTGCCAGCAGCTTAGTGTTCTGGGAAAAACTGTTTTTT; cdr3_aa: CASSLVFWEKLFF
clone_size: -; v_call: TRBV27; j_call: TRBJ1-2; d_call: -; cdr3_nt: TGTGCCAGCAGTCCCTCCCAGTGGGGGGCGGACTATGGCTACACCTTC; cdr3_aa: CASSPSQWGADYGYTF
clone_size: -; v_call: TRBV13; j_call: TRBJ2-5; d_call: -; cdr3_nt: TGTGCCAGCAGCGATAACTGGGAAGAGACCCAGTACTTC; cdr3_aa: CASSDNWEETQYF
clone_size: -; v_call: TRBV2; j_call: TRBJ2-5; d_call: TRBD2; cdr3_nt: TGTGCCAGCAGTGCAAGACTAGCGGGAGTGAGAGAGACCCAGTACTTC; cdr3_aa: CASSARLAGVRETQYF
clone_size: -; v_call: TRBV14; j_call: TRBJ2-3; d_call: TRBD1; cdr3_nt: TGTGCCAGCAGCTACGACAGGGCGGCAGATACGCAGTATTTT; cdr3_aa: CASSYDRAADTQYF
clone_size: -; v_call: TRBV12-5; j_call: TRBJ2-2; d_call: -; cdr3_nt: TGTGCTAGTGGTTTGGGGAGTGGGCCGGTGGGCACCGGGGAGCTGTTTTTT; cdr3_aa: CASGLGSGPVGTGELFF
clone_size: -; v_call: TRBV10-3; j_call: TRBJ2-3; d_call: -; cdr3_nt: TGTGCCATCAGTGAGTCTCGGGAGATCTCCCCCACAGATACGCAGTATTTT; cdr3_aa: CAISESREISPTDTQYF
clone_size: few; v_call: TRBV4-1; j_call: TRBJ2-7; d_call: -; cdr3_nt: TGCGCCAGCAGCAGACGGGCCTCCAATTACGAGCAGTACTTC; cdr3_aa: CASSRRASNYEQYF
clone_size: -; v_call: TRBV7-2; j_call: TRBJ1-3; d_call: -; cdr3_nt: TGTGCCAGCAGCGCTCAGGGAGATGTTGCTGGAAACACCATATATTTT; cdr3_aa: CASSAQGDVAGNTIYF
clone_size: -; v_call: TRBV6-5; j_call: TRBJ2-7; d_call: -; cdr3_nt: TGTGCCAGCAGTTTTGACGGTACCTACGAGCAGTACTTC; cdr3_aa: CASSFDGTYEQYF
clone_size: -; v_call: TRBV7-9; j_call: TRBJ2-7; d_call: -; cdr3_nt: TGTGCCAGCAGCTTGGGTGAGGACTCTTTCTACGAGCAGTACTTC; cdr3_aa: CASSLGEDSFYEQYF
clone_size: -; v_call: TRBV28; j_call: TRBJ2-1; d_call: -; cdr3_nt: TGTGCCAGCAGTTTTCAGTCCGGTTCCTACAATGAGCAGTTCTTC; cdr3_aa: CASSFQSGSYNEQFF
clone_size: -; v_call: TRBV25-1; j_call: TRBJ2-5; d_call: TRBD1; cdr3_nt: TGTGCCAGCAGTGAACCGGACAGGGGACAAGAGACCCAGTACTTC; cdr3_aa: CASSEPDRGQETQYF
clone_size: -; v_call: TRBV25-1; j_call: TRBJ2-1; d_call: -; cdr3_nt: TGTGCCAGCAGTGGGTCCCCAGAGTACAATGAGCAGTTCTTC; cdr3_aa: CASSGSPEYNEQFF
clone_size: -; v_call: TRBV28; j_call: TRBJ2-7; d_call: -; cdr3_nt: TGTGCCAGCAGTTCCCTAACTTACGAGCAGTACTTC; cdr3_aa: CASSSLTYEQYF
clone_size: -; v_call: TRBV7-9; j_call: TRBJ2-3; d_call: -; cdr3_nt: TGTGCCAGCGGAACCCCGGGCACAGATACGCAGTATTTT; cdr3_aa: CASGTPGTDTQYF
clone_size: -; v_call: TRBV28; j_call: TRBJ2-7; d_call: TRBD2; cdr3_nt: TGTGCCATTACCGGGACTAGCGGGTACGAGCAGTACTTC; cdr3_aa: CAITGTSGYEQYF
clone_size: -; v_call: TRBV4-2; j_call: TRBJ1-1; d_call: TRBD1; cdr3_nt: TGTGCCAGCAGCCAAGATAGTGGACAGGGGACTTTCTTT; cdr3_aa: CASSQDSGQGTFF
clone_size: -; v_call: TRBV7-2; j_call: TRBJ2-7; d_call: -; cdr3_nt: TGTGCCAGCAGCTTAGCCCGTGAGCACGAGCAGTACTTC; cdr3_aa: CASSLAREHEQYF
clone_size: once; v_call: TRBV5-4; j_call: TRBJ2-3; d_call: TRBD2; cdr3_nt: TGTGCCAGCAGCTTAAAACTAGCGGGCGGCACAGATACGCAGTATTTT; cdr3_aa: CASSLKLAGGTDTQYF
clone_size: -; v_call: TRBV7-3; j_call: TRBJ2-5; d_call: -; cdr3_nt: TGTGCCAGCAGCCCTCAGTCTGGTTGGGAGACCCAGTACTTC; cdr3_aa: CASSPQSGWETQYF
clone_size: -; v_call: TRBV6-6; j_call: TRBJ2-7; d_call: -; cdr3_nt: TGTGCCAGCAGTTACGACCCTCTAGCAGCGGGGCAGTACTTC; cdr3_aa: CASSYDPLAAGQYF
clone_size: -; v_call: TRBV10-1; j_call: TRBJ1-3; d_call: -; cdr3_nt: TGCGCCAGCAGTGAGTCGTCCACTGGAAACACCATATATTTT; cdr3_aa: CASSESSTGNTIYF
clone_size: -; v_call: TRBV7-9; j_call: TRBJ2-7; d_call: -; cdr3_nt: TGTGCCAGCAGCTCGAGCTCTTACGAGCAGTACTTC; cdr3_aa: CASSSSSYEQYF
clone_size: -; v_call: TRBV19; j_call: TRBJ1-5; d_call: -; cdr3_nt: TGTGCCAGTAGTATGGGGCTCGGGGAGATAGGACAGCCCCAGCATTTT; cdr3_aa: CASSMGLGEIGQPQHF
clone_size: -; v_call: TRBV9; j_call: TRBJ2-2; d_call: -; cdr3_nt: TGTGCCAGCAGCGTACGGCTAGGTGCCGGGGAGCTGTTTTTT; cdr3_aa: CASSVRLGAGELFF
clone_size: -; v_call: TRBV6-5; j_call: TRBJ1-1; d_call: TRBD1; cdr3_nt: TGTGCCAGCAGTTCGACAGGGATTGAAGCTTTCTTT; cdr3_aa: CASSSTGIEAFF
clone_size: -; v_call: TRBV5-4; j_call: TRBJ2-5; d_call: -; cdr3_nt: TGTGCCAGCAGCTTGGGGAGGTACGAGGAGACCCAGTACTTC; cdr3_aa: CASSLGRYEETQYF
clone_size: -; v_call: TRBV5-1; j_call: TRBJ2-3; d_call: -; cdr3_nt: TGCGCCAGCAGTGAGCTCGGGAGCACAGATACGCAGTATTTT; cdr3_aa: CASSELGSTDTQYF
clone_size: -; v_call: TRBV27; j_call: TRBJ2-7; d_call: -; cdr3_nt: TGTGCCAGCAGTTTATCGATAAGTCGGGCTAGTCCCTACGAGCAGTACTTC; cdr3_aa: CASSLSISRASPYEQYF
clone_size: -; v_call: TRBV5-4; j_call: TRBJ1-1; d_call: TRBD1; cdr3_nt: TGTGCCAGCAGCGACGGGACAGCGGGGAACACTGAAGCTTTCTTT; cdr3_aa: CASSDGTAGNTEAFF
clone_size: -; v_call: TRBV6-6; j_call: TRBJ2-7; d_call: -; cdr3_nt: TGTGCCAGCAGTTACTCCCTTGACTCCTACGAGCAGTACTTC; cdr3_aa: CASSYSLDSYEQYF
clone_size: -; v_call: TRBV28; j_call: TRBJ2-5; d_call: -; cdr3_nt: TGTGCCAGCAGCGTTCCAGCGAAAGAGACCCAGTACTTC; cdr3_aa: CASSVPAKETQYF
clone_size: -; v_call: TRBV19; j_call: TRBJ2-2; d_call: TRBD2; cdr3_nt: TGTGCCAGTAGAAGGCGGGAGGCCGGGGAGCTGTTTTTT; cdr3_aa: CASRRREAGELFF
clone_size: once; v_call: TRBV5-6; j_call: TRBJ1-3; d_call: -; cdr3_nt: TGTGCCAGCAGCTATAGAGCCACACTCTCTGGAAACACCATATATTTT; cdr3_aa: CASSYRATLSGNTIYF
clone_size: -; v_call: TRBV5-4; j_call: TRBJ2-1; d_call: TRBD2; cdr3_nt: TGTGCCAGCAGCATGAGCGGGAGCAACAATGAGCAGTTCTTC; cdr3_aa: CASSMSGSNNEQFF
clone_size: -; v_call: TRBV6-6; j_call: TRBJ1-2; d_call: -; cdr3_nt: TGTGCCAGCAGTTCCTTAGACAGGTTATATGGCTACACCTTC; cdr3_aa: CASSSLDRLYGYTF
clone_size: -; v_call: TRBV7-2; j_call: TRBJ1-1; d_call: -; cdr3_nt: TGTGCCAGCATCGAAAGTACCTGGAACACTGAAGCTTTCTTT; cdr3_aa: CASIESTWNTEAFF
clone_size: -; v_call: TRBV7-3; j_call: TRBJ1-2; d_call: TRBD1; cdr3_nt: TGTGCCAGCAGCTTATTCTCAGGGGGCTATGGCTACACCTTC; cdr3_aa: CASSLFSGGYGYTF
clone_size: -; v_call: TRBV9; j_call: TRBJ2-5; d_call: -; cdr3_nt: TGTGCCAGCAGCGGAACGGGAGTACCGTCGATGGAGACCCAGTACTTC; cdr3_aa: CASSGTGVPSMETQYF